The clone carrying this TCR beta chain was detected a few times. The CDR3 loop spans 14 amino acids. V lost 2 bases and J 6 bases, leaving 12 bases between the germline ends. Per germline, CDR1 SGDLS and CDR2 YYNGEE. These data are taken from a study of T cell responses to AZD1222 COVID-19 vaccine. The protocol was immunoSEQ multiplex PCR, while the TCRdb copy is restricted to in-frame clones and leaves out a portion. The sample shows 150,000 to 200,000 clones, almost 95% of them seen only once. This specimen consisted of peripheral blood, obtained on day 0 of AZD1222 vaccination. V gene TRBV9 combines with J gene TRBJ1-3; D is possibly TRBD1 (5 bases). The clonotype originates from an adult in good health. CDR3 bases: TGTGCCAGCAGCGTCACCGGGGCCTCAAACACCATATATTTT. Translation gives CASSVTGASNTIYF.